In this sample, the clone carrying this T cell receptor (beta chain) turned up a few times. Construction of TCR beta libraries relied on iRepertoire HTBI primers and on Arm-PCR targeting CDR3 regions. TCRdb processed the multiplex PCR reads anew with MiXCR; each CDR3 protein has one entry. The table has about 530,000 distinct CDR3 sequences, 16% seen once. This sample is part of a study of regulatory T cells in long-lasting Graves disease. Time point specified: newly diagnosed GD, antithyroid drugs for less than 3 months. The authors made the TCR library using RNA they extracted from PBMCs. From an endocrinology department in Xi'an, China, came the patients. V was shortened by 4 bases and J by 12 bases, with 11 bases between the two germline ends. The germline gives CDR1 KGHDR, CDR2 SFDVKD. The CDR3 has 12 amino acids. Another study also made use of these data, one on T cells in Graves' hyperthyroidism and ophthalmopathy. From that study: The model foresaw ophthalmopathy a median 6.5 months prior to onset.

The sample here was peripheral blood mononuclear cells (PBMCs), taken at new diagnosis, from a patient treated with antithyroid drugs. The receptor was isolated from a woman aged 40-60 years with Graves disease. The chain uses TRBV24-1 and TRBJ1-4, with D maybe TRBD1 (5 bases). The CDR3 DNA reads TGTGCCACCAGTGACTCCGGGACGGAACTGTTTTTT. This gives the protein CATSDSGTELFF.